This T cell receptor (beta chain) was profiled in a study of shared clonotypes between healthy human individuals. Looking at the study overall: CD4 naive cells filled three plates per donor, CD4 memory three, CD8 naive two and CD8 memory one.

Assay used: immunoSEQ multiplex PCR; TCRdb lists only in-frame clones, some missing. The sample yields more than 2 million clones, around 96% seen once. As defined, naive CD8 cells were CD45RO-negative and positively selected for CCR7, with terminally differentiated effector memory CD45RA+ cells excluded. This clone appeared once. The receptor's source is a man aged 18 to 30 in good health. Sequenced sample: naive CD8+ T cells sorted from blood.

Written as DNA, the CDR3 is TGTGCTAGTGGAACACCGGATGGGAAAAATCAGCCCCAGCATTTT. Encoded protein: CASGTPDGKNQPQHF. This chain links TRBV12-5 with TRBJ1-5; D remains unclear. The germline gives CDR1 LGHNT, CDR2 FRNRAP. V was shortened by 6 bases and J by 4 bases, with 16 bases between the two germline ends. The CDR3 is made up of 15 amino acids.